The 30 T cell receptor beta chains below all came from one sample that was sequenced in a study of CD8 T cells in Susac syndrome (dated by TCRdb to the late 2010s). The library was prepared using the immunoSEQ multiplex PCR assay. RNA was extracted using the RNeasy kit, and about 0.45 to 1 ug of the RNA was reverse transcribed with random hexamers. The public sequencing data were trimmed at Q25 with fastp and processed into clonotypes with MiXCR by TCRdb, which kept only in-frame beta chains. For every CDR3 protein sequence, its rows merge into one entry that carries the most common genes and DNA. For this sample the table gives a few hundred thousand distinct CDR3 sequences, of which roughly 94% were detected only once. The top ten clones comprise approximately 0.08% of the sample. Sequencing was done on a sample of CD4+ T cells from PBMCs. These receptors all stem from a human donor with multiple sclerosis.

V usage is TRBV27 and J usage is TRBJ2-5; D uncertain. Germline CDR1 MNHEY, CDR2 SMNVEV (reference sequence). V dropped 6 bases and J dropped 5 bases, with 10 bases sitting between them. The CDR3 is 12 amino acids. CDR3 nucleotides: TGTGCCAGCAGCCCCGCCGGGGAGACCCAGTACTTC. Protein product: CASSPAGETQYF.

V gene TRBV5-4 combines with J gene TRBJ1-6; D is uncertain. The CDR3 loop spans 15 amino acids. CDR1 SGHNT and CDR2 YYREEE come from the germline V gene (reference sequence). Deletions cut 2 bases from V and 7 bases from J, with 13 bases between. CDR3 sequence reads: CASSFPGQRNSPLHF. DNA for the CDR3: TGTGCCAGCAGCTTTCCGGGCCAAAGGAATTCACCCCTCCACTTT.

The V and J genes are TRBV9 and TRBJ2-1, with D perhaps given as TRBD1 or TRBD2 (5 bases each). CDR1 and CDR2 (germline): SGDLS, YYNGEE. This CDR3 is 15 amino acids long. Trimming removed 2 bases at V and 3 bases at J, with 12 bases between. The CDR3 DNA sequence: TGTGCCAGCAGCGTCACCGGGACGGGCTACAATGAGCAGTTCTTC. This encodes CASSVTGTGYNEQFF.

CDR3 sequence: CSAVAGENSPLHF. The CDR3 DNA reads TGCAGTGCCGTCGCAGGGGAAAATTCACCCCTCCACTTT. The rearrangement links TRBV20-1 to TRBJ1-6; tentative D call: TRBD1 (6 bases). With 6 bases removed from V and 7 bases from J, the gap between germline ends came to 13 bases. The germline CDR1 and CDR2 sequences are DFQATT and SNEGSKA (reference sequence). The CDR3 is 13 residues long.

This chain links TRBV12-3 or TRBV12-4 with TRBJ2-7; D not resolved. The CDR3 runs to 13 residues. V was pared by 5 bases and J by 3 bases, with 11 bases between. CDR3 DNA: TGTGCCAGCAGTCCCCGCCCTGGCTACGAGCAGTACTTC. Its protein is CASSPRPGYEQYF.

The chain employs TRBV29-1 and TRBJ2-3; D gene uncertain. CDR1 and CDR2 from the germline V gene are SQVTM and ANQGSEA. The CDR3 is made up of 13 amino acids. Trimming removed 4 bases from V and 2 bases from J, with 10 bases in between. The CDR3 DNA sequence: TGCAGCGTTGCCGGGTCTACCACAGATACGCAGTATTTT. This gives the protein CSVAGSTTDTQYF.

This clonotype came up a few times. CDR3 DNA sequence: TGTGCCAGCAGTTTACCAGGGGCGAACACTGAAGCTTTCTTT. It specifies CASSLPGANTEAFF. This chain joins TRBV27 and TRBJ1-1, with TRBD1 as a possible D gene (6 bases). The CDR3 runs 14 residues. Per germline, CDR1 MNHEY and CDR2 SMNVEV (reference sequence). Deletions cut 2 bases from V and 1 base from J, with 8 bases between.

This clonotype appeared a single time. The rearrangement links TRBV20-1 to TRBJ1-1; D may be TRBD1 (6 bases). CDR3 length: 11 residues. Trimming pared 5 bases from V and 11 bases from J, leaving 15 bases between. Germline V CDR1 and CDR2: DFQATT, SNEGSKA (reference sequence). This CDR3 is CSAGRQAGAFF. CDR3 DNA: TGCAGTGCTGGGCGACAGGCGGGGGCTTTCTTT.

The rearrangement joins TRBV9 to TRBJ1-3; D may be TRBD1 (5 bases). The CDR3 consists of 16 residues. V lost 2 bases to trimming and J lost 0 bases, with 12 bases between them. Germline CDR1 and CDR2: SGDLS and YYNGEE. The CDR3 spells CASSVDQGISGNTIYF. CDR3 DNA: TGTGCCAGCAGCGTTGATCAGGGAATCTCTGGAAACACCATATATTTT.

The chain uses TRBV11-2 and TRBJ2-7, with D perhaps TRBD2 (5 bases). The CDR3 is 15 amino acids. With 0 bases removed from V and 5 bases from J, the gap between germline ends came to 14 bases. Per germline, CDR1 SGHAT and CDR2 FQNNGV. As DNA, the CDR3 is TGTGCCAGCAGCTTAGATCGGGATAGCTTCGACGAGCAGTACTTC. This translates into CASSLDRDSFDEQYF.

The chain couples TRBV20-1 to TRBJ2-1, with 14 bases aligning to TRBD2. The CDR3 is 16 residues long. V gave up 2 bases and J gave up 10 bases; unmatched junction bases: 10. Germline loops: CDR1 DFQATT, CDR2 SNEGSKA (reference sequence). The CDR3 reads CSARLLGTSGGTEQFF. CDR3 DNA: TGCAGTGCTAGACTTTTAGGGACTAGCGGGGGCACGGAGCAGTTCTTC.

The rearrangement joins TRBV20-1 to TRBJ1-1; maybe TRBD1 (6 bases). Germline CDR1 and CDR2: DFQATT and SNEGSKA (reference sequence). Trimming pared 0 bases from V and 0 bases from J, leaving 8 bases between. The CDR3 runs 14 residues. The CDR3 sequence is CSARDPGVNTEAFF. The DNA for the CDR3 is TGCAGTGCTAGAGACCCAGGGGTGAACACTGAAGCTTTCTTT.

This clonotype was seen a single time. The chain recombines TRBV6-1 with TRBJ2-7, with a weak D call TRBD1 (5 bases). V gave up 2 bases and J gave up 3 bases, with 17 bases separating them. Germline CDR1 MNHNS, CDR2 SASEGT. The CDR3 runs to 16 residues. The CDR3 DNA reads as TGTGCCAGCAGTGAAAGAACAGGTTCGGTAAGCTACGAGCAGTACTTC. This gives the protein CASSERTGSVSYEQYF.

The chain links TRBV15 to TRBJ1-1; D remains unclear. The length of the CDR3 is 12 residues. Germline CDR1 is LNHNV and CDR2 is YYDKDF (reference sequence). V shed 0 bases and J shed 11 bases, with 10 bases lying between them. CDR3 loop: CATSRERVLAFF. In DNA form, the CDR3 reads TGTGCCACCAGCAGAGAGAGGGTATTGGCTTTCTTT.

The J gene is TRBJ2-5, the V gene TRBV13; D is possibly TRBD1 or TRBD2 (5 bases each). This CDR3 is built from 15 residues. CDR1 is PRHDT, CDR2 FYEKMQ, per germline (reference sequence). V was shortened by 4 bases and J by 5 bases, with 17 bases between the two germline ends. The DNA of the CDR3 is TGTGCCAGCAGCTGGGCCGGGACCAGCGCCGAGACCCAGTACTTC. This translates into CASSWAGTSAETQYF. The whole variable domain, filled in from reference TRBV13 and TRBJ2-5, reads AAGVIQSPRHLIKEKRETATLKCYPIPRHDTVYWYQQGPGQDPQFLISFYEKMQSDKGSIPDRFSAQQFSDYHSELNMSSLELGDSALYFCASSWAGTSAETQYFGPGTRLLVL.

V is TRBV20-1 and J is TRBJ1-5; 7 bases line up with TRBD1. The V gene's germline CDR1 is DFQATT and CDR2 SNEGSKA (reference sequence). V was pared by 3 bases and J by 7 bases, with 6 bases of the junction left unmatched. The CDR3 covers 13 residues. CDR3 in amino acids: CSASATGEQPQHF. In nucleotides, the CDR3 is TGCAGTGCTAGTGCTACAGGGGAACAGCCCCAGCATTTT.

The chain uses TRBV7-9 and TRBJ1-5; D call uncertain. The germline CDR1 and CDR2 sequences are SEHNR and FQNEAQ (reference sequence). The V end was cut by 4 bases, the J end by 5 bases, with 9 bases between. The CDR3 spans 13 residues. The chain's CDR3 is CASSYSGYQPQHF. In DNA, the CDR3 is TGTGCCAGCAGCTATTCTGGGTATCAGCCCCAGCATTTT.

In DNA, the CDR3 is TGTGCCAGCAGTCGCAAGGGACTGTTATACAATGAGCAGTTCTTC. It codes for CASSRKGLLYNEQFF. This rearrangement joins TRBV6-5 to TRBJ2-1, with D possibly being TRBD2 (6 bases). The CDR3 length is 15 residues. V was shortened by 5 bases and J by 4 bases, with 15 bases between the two germline ends. From germline, CDR1 is MNHEY and CDR2 SVGAGI.

The rearrangement links TRBV4-2 to TRBJ2-4; D gene ambiguous. This CDR3 region has 13 residues. The V end was cut by 0 bases, the J end by 9 bases, with 9 bases between. CDR1 is LGHNA and CDR2 is YNFKEQ in the germline V gene. DNA for the CDR3: TGTGCCAGCAGCCAAGATCGATCGGGCATTCAGTACTTC. Amino acid sequence: CASSQDRSGIQYF.

This clonotype was found once. Written as DNA, the CDR3 is TGTGCCAGCACCCCGGGACAGGGGTACGATGAGCAGTTCTTC. Translation: CASTPGQGYDEQFF. The rearrangement joins TRBV9 to TRBJ2-1; 10 bases are shared with TRBD1. Losses at the gene ends were 6 bases for V and 8 bases for J; bases not matched to a gene: 8. Germline V gene sequence: CDR1 SGDLS, CDR2 YYNGEE. This CDR3 is 14 amino acids long.

The chain joins TRBV9 to TRBJ1-6, with D hard to call. Germline V CDR1 and CDR2: SGDLS, YYNGEE. The CDR3 has 14 amino acids. Deletions cut 2 bases from V and 8 bases from J, with 11 bases between. The CDR3 DNA is TGTGCCAGCAGCGTTACGTCAGAGGATTCACCCCTCCACTTT. Encoded protein: CASSVTSEDSPLHF.

J is TRBJ1-1 and V is TRBV7-9; 7 positions agree with TRBD1. Germline trimming cut 3 bases from V and 4 bases from J; bases unmatched to any gene: 5. The CDR3 consists of 14 residues. Germline V gene lookup returns CDR1 SEHNR and CDR2 FQNEAQ (reference sequence). For the CDR3, the DNA is TGTGCCAGCAGCTTGACAGGGTCGGGCACTGAAGCTTTCTTT. Protein: CASSLTGSGTEAFF.

The V and J genes are TRBV5-4 and TRBJ2-1, with a possible D match to TRBD2 (5 bases). Trimming removed 0 bases at V and 4 bases at J, with 14 bases between. The CDR3 has 16 amino acids. Germline V lookup: CDR1 SGHNT, CDR2 YYREEE (reference sequence). The CDR3 region has the DNA TGTGCCAGCAGCTTGGCCGTCGACTACCGATACAATGAGCAGTTCTTC. Its protein is CASSLAVDYRYNEQFF.

The rearrangement links TRBV20-1 to TRBJ1-1; no definite D call. V was clipped by 3 bases and J by 1 base, with 9 bases between them. CDR1 and CDR2 (germline): DFQATT, SNEGSKA (reference sequence). This CDR3 has 13 amino acids. The CDR3 protein is CSASDPQNTEAFF. The CDR3 nucleotides are TGCAGTGCTAGCGACCCTCAGAACACTGAAGCTTTCTTT.

V is TRBV15 and J is TRBJ2-2; TRBD1 is a possible D gene (6 bases). Germline V gene lookup returns CDR1 LNHNV and CDR2 YYDKDF (reference sequence). The length of the CDR3 is 14 residues. The germline V and J ends were trimmed by 8 bases and 1 base, with 11 bases remaining between them. This CDR3 reads CATRGQLNTGELFF. The CDR3 DNA reads as TGTGCCACCCGAGGACAGTTGAACACCGGGGAGCTGTTTTTT.

The chain has TRBV18 and TRBJ2-7; D is perhaps TRBD1 or TRBD2 (5 bases each). The CDR3 sequence is 13 residues long. V gave up 1 base and J gave up 6 bases, with 10 bases separating them. The germline V gene has CDR1 KGHSH and CDR2 LQKENI. CDR3 region: CASSPLRESEQYV. CDR3 DNA: TGTGCCAGCTCACCACTCAGGGAGAGCGAGCAGTACGTC.

The chain combines TRBV27 with TRBJ1-2; 8 bases match TRBD1. The V gene's germline CDR1 is MNHEY and CDR2 SMNVEV (reference sequence). The CDR3 length is 13 residues. J lost 7 bases, V lost 8 bases, and 9 bases had no gene match. The CDR3 DNA reads TGTGCCAGCTCACCAGGACAGGGCGGTGGCTACACCTTC. Translated, it gives CASSPGQGGGYTF.

The V and J genes are TRBV3-1 and TRBJ2-5; D not resolved. Germline V gives CDR1 LGHDT, CDR2 YNNKEL (reference sequence). CDR3 size: 12 residues. V lost 4 bases to trimming and J lost 4 bases, with 7 bases between them. CDR3 sequence: CASSRQVETQYF. CDR3 nucleotides: TGTGCCAGCAGCCGCCAGGTAGAGACCCAGTACTTC.

V and J are TRBV25-1 and TRBJ1-1; a possible D gene is TRBD1 (6 bases). V lost 1 base to trimming and J lost 4 bases, with 7 bases between them. Germline V CDR1 and CDR2: MGHDK, SYGVNS. This CDR3 spans 13 amino acids. CDR3 nucleotide sequence: TGTGCCAGCAGTGAATGGGGGCTCACTGAAGCTTTCTTT. It encodes CASSEWGLTEAFF.

The CDR3 region is CVIRGPWNYGYTF. DNA of the CDR3: TGTGTGATAAGGGGCCCATGGAACTATGGCTACACCTTC. The chain carries TRBV28 and TRBJ1-2; perhaps TRBD1 as D (5 bases). Germline CDR1 reads MDHEN; CDR2 reads SYDVKM. The CDR3 is 13 residues long.